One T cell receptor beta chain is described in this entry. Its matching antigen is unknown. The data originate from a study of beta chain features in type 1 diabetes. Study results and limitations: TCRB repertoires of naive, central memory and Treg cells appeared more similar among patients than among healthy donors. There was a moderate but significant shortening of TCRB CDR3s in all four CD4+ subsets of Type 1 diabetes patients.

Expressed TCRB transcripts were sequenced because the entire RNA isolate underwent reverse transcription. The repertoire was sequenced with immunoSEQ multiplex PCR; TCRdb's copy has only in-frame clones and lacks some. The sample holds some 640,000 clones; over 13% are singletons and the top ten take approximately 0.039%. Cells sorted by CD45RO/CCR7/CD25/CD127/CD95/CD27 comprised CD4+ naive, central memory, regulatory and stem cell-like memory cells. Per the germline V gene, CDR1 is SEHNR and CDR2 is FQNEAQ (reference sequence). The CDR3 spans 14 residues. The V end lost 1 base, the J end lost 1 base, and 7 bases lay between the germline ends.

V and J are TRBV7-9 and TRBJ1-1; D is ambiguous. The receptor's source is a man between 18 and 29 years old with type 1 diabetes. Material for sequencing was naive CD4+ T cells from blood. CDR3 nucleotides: TGTGCCAGCAGCTTAGTTTCACAGAACACTGAAGCTTTCTTT. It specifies CASSLVSQNTEAFF.